This section outlines one T cell receptor (beta chain) sequence together with its context. The data derive from a study of blood T cell repertoires in COVID-19. Participants reported their clinical history, and cohort assignment relied on those reports. With 6 bases clipped from V and 8 bases from J, the junction kept 13 bases outside the gene matches. The germline V gene encodes CDR1 MDHEN and CDR2 SYDVKM. The CDR3 sequence is 15 residues long. Using immunoSEQ multiplex PCR, the repertoire was profiled, and TCRdb retains in-frame clones only, with some absent. The table includes a few hundred thousand clones, more than 85% detected once.

This TCR was sampled from a woman aged 25-40 years who had recovered from COVID-19. Material: PBMCs or T cells enriched from blood (not recorded which). V and J are TRBV28 and TRBJ2-1; 7 bases agree with TRBD1. CDR3 in amino acids: CASSPNGQEVDEQFF. DNA for the CDR3: TGTGCCAGCAGCCCCAATGGACAGGAGGTAGATGAGCAGTTCTTC.